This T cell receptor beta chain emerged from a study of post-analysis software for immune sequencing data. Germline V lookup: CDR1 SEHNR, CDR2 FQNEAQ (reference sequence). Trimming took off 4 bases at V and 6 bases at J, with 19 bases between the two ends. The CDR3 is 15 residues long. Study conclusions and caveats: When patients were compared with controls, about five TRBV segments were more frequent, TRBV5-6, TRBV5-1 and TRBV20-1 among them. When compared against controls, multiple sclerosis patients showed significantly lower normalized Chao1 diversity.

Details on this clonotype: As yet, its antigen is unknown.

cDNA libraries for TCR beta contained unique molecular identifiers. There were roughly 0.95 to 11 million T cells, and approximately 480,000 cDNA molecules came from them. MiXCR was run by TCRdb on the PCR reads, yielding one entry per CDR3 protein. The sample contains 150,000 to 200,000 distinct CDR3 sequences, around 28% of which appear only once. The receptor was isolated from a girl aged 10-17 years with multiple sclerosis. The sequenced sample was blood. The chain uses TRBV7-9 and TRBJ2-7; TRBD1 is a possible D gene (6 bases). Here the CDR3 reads CASSSSGGVYAEQYF. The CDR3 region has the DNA TGTGCCAGCAGCTCTAGTGGGGGCGTTTACGCCGAGCAGTACTTC.